The next 18 T cell receptor beta chains were all read from a single sample in a study of blood T cell repertoires in COVID-19. Clones were read by immunoSEQ multiplex PCR, and TCRdb kept only the in-frame ones, dropping some. The sample lists about 350,000 clones, roughly nine tenths seen once, with over 3.5% in the top ten. The specimen was peripheral blood. Receptors were obtained from a woman aged 55-69 years with COVID-19, enrolled during active disease.

This chain connects TRBV6-6 to TRBJ2-1, with 9 bases that match TRBD2. The CDR3 is made up of 15 amino acids. With 2 bases clipped from V and 5 bases from J, the junction kept 4 bases outside the gene matches. Germline CDR1 and CDR2: MNHNY and SVGAGI (reference sequence). The CDR3 DNA sequence: TGTGCCAGCAGTTACCTACTAGCGGGCAACAATGAGCAGTTCTTC. Protein: CASSYLLAGNNEQFF.

V gene TRBV6-1 combines with J gene TRBJ2-7; maybe TRBD1 (6 bases). V lost 3 bases and J 2 bases, leaving 11 bases between the germline ends. Germline loops: CDR1 MNHNS, CDR2 SASEGT. This CDR3 spans 14 amino acids. The CDR3 DNA is TGTGCCAGCAGTGACAGGGGAAAAACCTACGAGCAGTACTTC. Amino acids: CASSDRGKTYEQYF.

V usage is TRBV28 and J usage is TRBJ1-2; D is ambiguous. Germline values: CDR1 MDHEN, CDR2 SYDVKM. V was clipped by 1 base and J by 10 bases, with 7 bases between them. The CDR3 is 11 amino acids. CDR3 sequence reads: CASSLSGVYTF. The CDR3 DNA sequence: TGTGCCAGCAGTTTATCGGGAGTCTACACCTTC.

In DNA, the CDR3 is TGTGCCAGCAGTTTAGAGCCCCTGCGGACAGTCCCCGCCACTGAAGCTTTCTTT. Residues: CASSLEPLRTVPATEAFF. The chain is built from TRBV28 and TRBJ1-1, with D perhaps TRBD1 (6 bases). V was clipped by 2 bases and J by 4 bases, with 23 bases between them. Germline CDR1 and CDR2: MDHEN and SYDVKM. This CDR3 has 18 amino acids.

The V call is TRBV24-1, the J call TRBJ2-3, with D possibly TRBD1 on 7 matching bases. This CDR3 has 15 residues. V lost 7 bases and J lost 3, with 16 bases in between. From germline, CDR1 is KGHDR and CDR2 SFDVKD. DNA of the CDR3: TGTGCCACCAGCTTTTCCCAGGGGGGAACAGATACGCAGTATTTT. Protein: CATSFSQGGTDTQYF.

The V and J genes are TRBV28 and TRBJ2-3; D uncertain. The ends were cut back, 6 bases at V and 4 bases at J, with 8 bases in the middle. The V gene's germline CDR1 is MDHEN and CDR2 SYDVKM. This CDR3 has 12 amino acids. The CDR3 sequence is CASRRSADTQYF. DNA for the CDR3: TGTGCCAGCAGGCGGTCAGCAGATACGCAGTATTTT.

The V call is TRBV18, the J call TRBJ2-3, with D perhaps TRBD2 (7 bases). The ends were cut back, 6 bases at V and 2 bases at J, with 18 bases in the middle. Germline V gene data show CDR1 as KGHSH and CDR2 as LQKENI. This CDR3 is built from 16 residues. CDR3 in DNA: TGTGCCAGCTCGTCGACACCGGGGGGCCTCACAGATACGCAGTATTTT. Its translation is CASSSTPGGLTDTQYF.

The chain combines TRBV28 with TRBJ1-2; D call uncertain. This CDR3 has 15 amino acids. The germline CDR1 and CDR2 sequences are MDHEN and SYDVKM. Trimming left V 4 bases short and J 1 base short, with 13 bases between. CDR3 amino acids: CASSSPRRVNYGYTF. The CDR3 DNA sequence: TGTGCCAGCAGTTCCCCGCGGAGGGTTAACTATGGCTACACCTTC.

Remarks on this clone: Other DNA sequences in this sample translate to the same CDR3. The chain has TRBV28 and TRBJ1-1; TRBD1 matches at 9 bases. CDR1 MDHEN and CDR2 SYDVKM come from the germline V gene. V shed 6 bases, J shed 2 bases, and the junction held 1 base outside the gene matches. CDR3 length: 13 amino acids. DNA of the CDR3: TGTGCCAGCAGGGGACAGGGAAACACTGAAGCTTTCTTT. Residues: CASRGQGNTEAFF.

This clone was detected once. V usage is TRBV6-5 and J usage is TRBJ1-2; tentative D call: TRBD1 (6 bases). The V end lost 0 bases, the J end lost 1 base, and 12 bases lay between the germline ends. CDR1 and CDR2 from the germline V gene are MNHEY and SVGAGI. This CDR3 has 16 residues. Written as DNA, the CDR3 is TGTGCCAGCAGTTACTCCCCAGGGGTCTTTAACTATGGCTACACCTTC. Residues: CASSYSPGVFNYGYTF.

The V gene is TRBV19, the J gene TRBJ2-3, with 8 nucleotides matching TRBD2. The J segment lost 2 bases and the V segment lost 0 bases, leaving 10 bases of the junction unmatched. The CDR3 is made up of 18 amino acids. Germline V gene lookup returns CDR1 LNHDA and CDR2 SQIVND (reference sequence). The CDR3 nucleotides read TGTGCCAGTAGTATAGAGGAGCGGGGGCCCCTTAACACAGATACGCAGTATTTT. Protein: CASSIEERGPLNTDTQYF. Filled out from reference TRBV19 and TRBJ2-3, the complete variable domain reads DGGITQSPKYLFRKEGQNVTLSCEQNLNHDAMYWYRQDPGQGLRLIYYSQIVNDFQKGDIAEGYSVSREKKESFPLTVTSAQKNPTAFYLCASSIEERGPLNTDTQYFGPGTRLTVL.

The chain combines TRBV18 with TRBJ1-1; the match to TRBD1 covers 8 bases. Trimming removed 6 bases from V and 5 bases from J; junction bases left unmatched: 5. Germline loops: CDR1 KGHSH, CDR2 LQKENI. The CDR3 length is 13 residues. The CDR3 region is CASSSQGATEAFF. In nucleotides, the CDR3 is TGTGCCAGCTCTTCGCAGGGGGCAACTGAAGCTTTCTTT.

V usage is TRBV11-3 and J usage is TRBJ2-2, with D possibly being TRBD2 (5 bases). The CDR3 loop spans 15 amino acids. Germline V gives CDR1 SGHNT, CDR2 YENEEA. The V gene lost 0 bases and the J gene lost 4 bases, with 9 bases spanning the gap. CDR3 sequence: CASSLDRGGTGELFF. DNA for the CDR3: TGTGCCAGCAGCTTAGATCGCGGAGGCACCGGGGAGCTGTTTTTT.

The V gene is TRBV3-1 (or the pseudogene TRBV3-2), the J gene TRBJ1-2, with 7 bases matching TRBD1. CDR1 is LGHDT and CDR2 is YNNKEL in the germline V gene (reference sequence). V shed 4 bases and J 5 bases; nucleotides not matched to a gene: 10. This CDR3 has 15 amino acids. Here the CDR3 reads CASSRKGRGQYGYTF. The CDR3 DNA reads as TGTGCCAGCAGCCGCAAGGGACGGGGACAGTATGGCTACACCTTC.

This clone showed up just a few times. The V call is TRBV5-6, the J call TRBJ1-5, with D unclear. V was trimmed by 3 bases and J by 2 bases, leaving 9 bases between them. Germline CDR1 is SGHDT and CDR2 is YYEEEE. There are 14 residues in the CDR3. CDR3 DNA sequence: TGTGCCAGCAGCTATCGACACCGCAATCAGCCCCAGCATTTT. Translating it yields CASSYRHRNQPQHF.

The V and J genes are TRBV6-5 and TRBJ2-1; 8 bases fit TRBD1. Trimming removed 6 bases from V and 7 bases from J; junction bases left unmatched: 8. Germline values: CDR1 MNHEY, CDR2 SVGAGI. CDR3 length: 14 amino acids. The DNA of the CDR3 is TGTGCCAGCAGGTTAGGACAGGGAAGGAATGAGCAGTTCTTC. It translates to CASRLGQGRNEQFF.

The chain joins TRBV19 to TRBJ1-2; 9 bases agree with TRBD1. The V gene end was trimmed by 9 bases and the J gene end by 1 base; junction bases not matched to a gene: 3. The germline gives CDR1 LNHDA, CDR2 SQIVND (reference sequence). The CDR3 extends over 13 amino acids. CDR3 DNA sequence: TGTGCCAGCGCGGGACAGGGTAACTATGGCTACACCTTC. Amino acids: CASAGQGNYGYTF.

This rearrangement joins TRBV5-1 to TRBJ2-7; 8 bases align to TRBD2. The germline V gene encodes CDR1 SGHRS and CDR2 YFSETQ. The CDR3 covers 16 residues. Trimming cost V 3 bases and J 2 bases; bases outside gene matches: 10. The CDR3 spells CASSSAAGGPAYEQYF. The CDR3 nucleotides are TGCGCCAGCAGCTCGGCGGCGGGGGGCCCTGCCTACGAGCAGTACTTC.